Reported below is one T cell receptor (beta chain). Its antigen remains unidentified. The sample is drawn from a study of cytomegalovirus exposure and HLA in healthy donors. A multiplex PCR was run with 60 Vbeta primers and 13 Jbeta primers. Per the authors' pipeline: The authors later counted roughly 77 million unique TCR beta chains, roughly 10 million of them shared. Sequenced by immunoSEQ multiplex PCR; TCRdb stores in-frame clones only, minus some. V, J and clone size are those of that table, while D and trimming were read from the DNA. Here the sample spans 150,000 to 200,000 clones, 75% to 80% being singletons. The CDR3 covers 15 residues. In germline, CDR1 is MNHEY, CDR2 SMNVEV (reference sequence). Trimming at V came to 3 bases and at J to 13 bases, leaving 14 bases not matched to a gene. Study-level findings and limits: Several of the most significant clusters appeared linked to common viral pathogens, based on a later analysis. Within a later analysis, the majority of CMV-associated TCR beta chains appeared HLA-restricted. Analysis was performed later, and it showed HLA-associated TCR beta chains to be more clonally expanded than equally common others.

The sequencing sample was made of PBMCs. This chain connects TRBV27 to TRBJ2-5, with 10 bases aligning to TRBD2. The clonotype originates from a woman in her twenties or thirties in good health and CMV-seropositive. The CDR3 protein is CASSFVASGGLSLYF. CDR3 DNA sequence: TGTGCCAGCAGTTTTGTCGCTAGCGGGGGCCTTAGTCTGTACTTC.